This T cell receptor (beta chain) was identified during a study of shared clonotypes between healthy human individuals. The length of the CDR3 is 17 residues. Germline assignment: CDR1 SGHRS and CDR2 YFSETQ. Between the trimmed V and J ends, which lost 0 bases and 4 bases, there was a span of 18 bases. The method was immunoSEQ multiplex PCR; TCRdb's version includes in-frame clones alone and lacks a portion of them. The table records 2 million to 2.5 million clones, 90% to 96% of them present only once. The source of this sequence is a man younger than 35 in good health. Sequencing was carried out using naive CD4+ T cells sorted from blood. The subset: CD45RA+ positively selected. The chain recombines TRBV5-1 with TRBJ2-3, with D perhaps matching TRBD1 (5 bases). CDR3 in DNA: TGCGCCAGCAGCTTGGAAGGGGCGAATTTCTGGTCAGATACGCAGTATTTT. It specifies CASSLEGANFWSDTQYF. Filled out from reference TRBV5-1 and TRBJ2-3, the complete variable domain reads KAGVTQTPRYLIKTRGQQVTLSCSPISGHRSVSWYQQTPGQGLQFLFEYFSETQRNKGNFPGRFSGRQFSNSRSEMNVSTLELGDSALYLCASSLEGANFWSDTQYFGPGTRLTVL.